Each of the 19 T cell receptor beta chains below was sequenced from the same sample in a study of T cells in Graves' hyperthyroidism and ophthalmopathy. Researchers amplified the TCR beta CDR3 regions from RNA transcripts. With the HTBI primer set, the TCR CDR3 went through a first round of RT-PCR. TCRdb re-derived calls from the multiplex PCR reads in MiXCR, one entry per CDR3 protein. The sample has under 700,000 distinct CDR3 sequences, more than 45% seen once; the top ten hold 8% to 8.5%. The sequenced sample was peripheral blood or thyroid tissue (not recorded which). The origin of the receptors is a woman younger than 30 with Graves' hyperthyroidism.

With regard to this clonotype: An end of the junction does not agree with germline; a read error may underlie this. The J gene is TRBJ2-5, the V gene TRBV7-9; D is unresolved. Germline V gene data show CDR1 as SEHNR and CDR2 as FQNEAQ (reference sequence). The CDR3 covers 16 residues. The CDR3 DNA reads as TGCGCCAGCAGCCAAGAACGGGCAGGTCGTAATCAGCCCCAGTACTTC. This gives the protein CASSQERAGRNQPQYF.

The V gene is TRBV13, the J gene TRBJ1-2; TRBD1 matches 8 bases. Germline trimming cut 5 bases from V and 4 bases from J; bases unmatched to any gene: 9. Germline V CDR1 and CDR2: PRHDT, FYEKMQ (reference sequence). The CDR3 runs to 15 residues. The CDR3 coding sequence is TGTGCCAGCAGCGCCCGGACAGGGACTTTCTATGGCTACACCTTC. It specifies CASSARTGTFYGYTF.

The chain is built from TRBV7-9 and TRBJ2-7; 7 nucleotides match TRBD2. Germline CDR1 reads SEHNR; CDR2 reads FQNEAQ (reference sequence). V was pared by 5 bases and J by 6 bases, with 13 bases of the junction left unmatched. The CDR3 covers 15 residues. The CDR3 loop reads CASSQGSGGMSEQYF. CDR3 DNA: TGTGCCAGCAGCCAAGGGTCGGGGGGTATGAGCGAGCAGTACTTC.

This clonotype was picked up one time. This likely came from a read error, as a far larger clone is one base away. The CDR3 bases are TGTGCCAGCAGCATGGACTCTGAAGCTTTCTTT. This translates into CASSMDSEAFF. The V gene is TRBV11-2, the J gene TRBJ1-1; D is undetermined. CDR3 length: 11 amino acids. Trimming left V 5 bases short and J 6 bases short, with 7 bases between. Looked up from germline, CDR1 is SGHAT and CDR2 is FQNNGV.

V is TRBV7-2 and J is TRBJ1-5; D is unresolved. The germline CDR1 and CDR2 sequences are SGHTA and FQGNSA. The CDR3 covers 14 residues. Trimming stripped 2 bases from V and 3 bases from J, with 8 bases between. The CDR3 spells CASSLSENNQPQHF. The CDR3 DNA sequence: TGTGCCAGCAGCTTATCGGAAAACAATCAGCCCCAGCATTTT. The full variable domain, in which reference TRBV7-2 and TRBJ1-5 provide the parts outside the CDR3, is GAGVSQSPSNKVTEKGKDVELRCDPISGHTALYWYRQSLGQGLEFLIYFQGNSAPDKSGLPSDRFSAERTGGSVSTLTIQRTQQEDSAVYLCASSLSENNQPQHFGDGTRLSIL.

Turning to this clonotype: The junction departs from germline at one end; a sequencing error may be responsible. The chain joins TRBV7-9 to TRBJ1-3, with D unresolved. The germline V gene has CDR1 SEHNR and CDR2 FQNEAQ (reference sequence). The CDR3 totals 17 residues. CDR3 protein: CASSQDTGGSSGNTIYF. DNA of the CDR3: TGCGCCAGCAGCCAAGATACCGGCGGAAGCTCTGGAAACACCATATATTTT.

The chain joins TRBV11-1 to TRBJ1-2; 11 bases align to TRBD1. The germline gives CDR1 SGHAT, CDR2 FQDESV (reference sequence). V dropped 3 bases and J dropped 2; count of bases not matched to a gene: 8. There are 17 residues in the CDR3. CDR3 sequence reads: CASSFVDRGRVNYGYTF. The CDR3, as DNA: TGTGCCAGCAGCTTTGTGGACAGGGGGCGCGTAAACTATGGCTACACCTTC.

Here the CDR3 DNA reads TGTGCCATCAGTAGGACAGGGGGCAATCAGCCCCAGCATTTT. Its protein product is CAISRTGGNQPQHF. The chain joins TRBV10-3 to TRBJ1-5, with TRBD1 matching over 9 bases. CDR1 and CDR2 from the germline V gene are ENHRY and SYGVKD. Trimming cost V 5 bases and J 2 bases; bases outside gene matches: 1. The CDR3 is made up of 14 amino acids.

The V and J genes are TRBV29-1 and TRBJ1-2; 7 positions agree with TRBD1. The CDR3 contains 12 residues. The trim removed 8 bases at V and 8 bases at J, leaving 11 bases unmatched. Germline V gives CDR1 SQVTM, CDR2 ANQGSEA. The CDR3: CSPPGQRDGYTF. CDR3 DNA sequence: TGCAGCCCCCCGGGACAGAGGGACGGCTACACCTTC.

The chain is built from TRBV29-1 and TRBJ2-7, with 7 bases aligning to TRBD2. The CDR3 spans 16 residues. After removal of 5 bases from V and 1 base from J, the junction contained 14 bases not matched to a gene. Per germline, CDR1 SQVTM and CDR2 ANQGSEA. CDR3 residues: CSVSGGGRATSYEQYF. DNA for the CDR3: TGCAGCGTTAGTGGTGGCGGGAGAGCCACGTCCTACGAGCAGTACTTC.

This clonotype was observed a handful of times. The chain carries TRBV7-9 and TRBJ1-2, with D perhaps matching TRBD1 (5 bases). The V gene's germline CDR1 is SEHNR and CDR2 FQNEAQ (reference sequence). This CDR3 is 13 amino acids long. Trimming removed 6 bases from V and 6 bases from J, with 14 bases in between. CDR3 nucleotides: TGTGCCAGCAGTTACCAGCCGGGGGATGGCTACACCTTC. It specifies CASSYQPGDGYTF.

This chain uses TRBV7-2 with TRBJ1-3; the D gene is possibly TRBD1 (5 bases). Germline values: CDR1 SGHTA, CDR2 FQGNSA. This CDR3 contains 13 residues. V lost 4 bases, J lost 4 bases, and 8 bases lay in between. This CDR3 reads CASSSGEGNTIYF. For the CDR3, the DNA is TGTGCCAGCAGCTCGGGGGAAGGAAACACCATATATTTT.

The chain joins TRBV7-2 to TRBJ1-2; maybe TRBD1 (5 bases). Germline loops: CDR1 SGHTA, CDR2 FQGNSA. The CDR3 consists of 14 residues. V lost 6 bases to trimming and J lost 8 bases, with 19 bases between them. CDR3 loop: CASSVFRVWGGYTF. CDR3 DNA sequence: TGTGCCAGCAGTGTATTCAGGGTTTGGGGAGGCTACACCTTC.

The genes are TRBV7-9 and TRBJ1-2; D not certain. The V end lost 3 bases, the J end lost 7 bases, and 15 bases lay between the germline ends. The CDR3 consists of 14 residues. The germline gives CDR1 SEHNR, CDR2 FQNEAQ (reference sequence). In nucleotides, the CDR3 is TGTGCCAGCAGCTTCGTGGCAGCTCCGGGTGGCTACACCTTC. It yields the protein CASSFVAAPGGYTF. Full variable domain (rest looked up from reference TRBV7-9 and TRBJ1-2): DTGVSQNPRHKITKRGQNVTFRCDPISEHNRLYWYRQTLGQGPEFLTYFQNEAQLEKSRLLSDRFSAERPKGSFSTLEIQRTEQGDSAMYLCASSFVAAPGGYTFGSGTRLTVV.

The genes are TRBV7-2 and TRBJ1-3; D is possibly TRBD1 (5 bases). V lost 1 base to trimming and J lost 2 bases, with 9 bases between them. CDR1 and CDR2 (germline): SGHTA, FQGNSA. CDR3 length equals 15 residues. CDR3 DNA: TGTGCCAGCAGCTTAGTCAGGGATCCTGGAAACACCATATATTTT. The encoded protein is CASSLVRDPGNTIYF. Using reference TRBV7-2 and TRBJ1-3 for the parts outside the CDR3, the full variable domain is GAGVSQSPSNKVTEKGKDVELRCDPISGHTALYWYRQSLGQGLEFLIYFQGNSAPDKSGLPSDRFSAERTGGSVSTLTIQRTQQEDSAVYLCASSLVRDPGNTIYFGEGSWLTVV.

The rearrangement joins TRBV25-1 to TRBJ1-5, with TRBD1 identical over 10 bases. The CDR3 spans 14 residues. V shed 6 bases and J 7 bases; nucleotides not matched to a gene: 6. Germline assignment: CDR1 MGHDK and CDR2 SYGVNS. The CDR3 loop is CASSRTGGPQPQHF. CDR3 nucleotides: TGTGCCAGCAGCCGGACAGGGGGGCCACAGCCCCAGCATTTT.

This clonotype was counted only a few times. J is TRBJ1-2 and V is TRBV7-9, with D possibly matching TRBD1 (6 bases). Germline lookup yields CDR1 SEHNR and CDR2 FQNEAQ (reference sequence). The ends were cut back, 5 bases at V and 4 bases at J, with 14 bases in the middle. CDR3 length: 14 amino acids. CDR3 region: CASSRQQGGYGYTF. In DNA, the CDR3 is TGTGCCAGCAGCCGACAACAGGGAGGCTATGGCTACACCTTC. The whole variable domain, filled in from reference TRBV7-9 and TRBJ1-2, reads DTGVSQNPRHKITKRGQNVTFRCDPISEHNRLYWYRQTLGQGPEFLTYFQNEAQLEKSRLLSDRFSAERPKGSFSTLEIQRTEQGDSAMYLCASSRQQGGYGYTFGSGTRLTVV.

The V gene is TRBV25-1, the J gene TRBJ1-4; D perhaps matches TRBD1 (6 bases). This CDR3 contains 17 residues. Trimming took off 0 bases at V and 3 bases at J, with 14 bases between the two ends. CDR1 MGHDK and CDR2 SYGVNS come from the germline V gene. CDR3 loop: CASSEYYPGAANEKLFF. CDR3 coding DNA: TGTGCCAGCAGTGAATACTACCCAGGGGCAGCTAATGAAAAACTGTTTTTT. Combining the CDR3 with reference TRBV25-1 and TRBJ1-4 gives the whole variable domain EADIYQTPRYLVIGTGKKITLECSQTMGHDKMYWYQQDPGMELHLIHYSYGVNSTEKGDLSSESTVSRIRTEHFPLTLESARPSHTSQYLCASSEYYPGAANEKLFFGSGTQLSVL.

The chain couples TRBV7-8 to TRBJ1-4; tentative D call: TRBD1 (5 bases). Trimming shortened V by 4 bases and J by 3 bases, and 21 bases separated the two germline ends. The CDR3 is made up of 18 amino acids. The V gene's germline CDR1 is SGHVS and CDR2 FQNEAQ. The DNA for the CDR3 is TGTGCCAGCAGCTGGCCCCGGGGGGGGACCGGGCCTAATGAAAAACTGTTTTTT. It translates to CASSWPRGGTGPNEKLFF.